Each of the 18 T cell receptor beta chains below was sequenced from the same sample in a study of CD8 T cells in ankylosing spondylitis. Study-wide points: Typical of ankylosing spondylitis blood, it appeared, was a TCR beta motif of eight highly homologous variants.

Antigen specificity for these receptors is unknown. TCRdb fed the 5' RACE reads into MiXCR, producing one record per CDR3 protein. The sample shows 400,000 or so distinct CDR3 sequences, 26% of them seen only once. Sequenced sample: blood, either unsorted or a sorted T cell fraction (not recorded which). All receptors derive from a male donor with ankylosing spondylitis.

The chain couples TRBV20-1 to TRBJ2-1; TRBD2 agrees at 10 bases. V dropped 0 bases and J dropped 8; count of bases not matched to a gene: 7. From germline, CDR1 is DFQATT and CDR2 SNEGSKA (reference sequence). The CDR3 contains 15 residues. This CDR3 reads CSARERLAGVHEQFF. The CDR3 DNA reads TGCAGTGCTAGAGAGCGGCTAGCGGGAGTCCATGAGCAGTTCTTC.

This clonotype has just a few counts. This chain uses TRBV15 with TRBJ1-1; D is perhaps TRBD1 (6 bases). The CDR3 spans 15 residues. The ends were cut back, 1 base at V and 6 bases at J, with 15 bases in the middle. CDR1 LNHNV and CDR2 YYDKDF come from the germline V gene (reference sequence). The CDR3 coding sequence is TGTGCCACCAGCAGAGCATTGCCGGGGGGCGCTGAAGCTTTCTTT. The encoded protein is CATSRALPGGAEAFF. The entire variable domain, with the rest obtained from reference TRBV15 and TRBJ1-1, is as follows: DAMVIQNPRYQVTQFGKPVTLSCSQTLNHNVMYWYQQKSSQAPKLLFHYYDKDFNNEADTPDNFQSRRPNTSFCFLDIRSPGLGDTAMYLCATSRALPGGAEAFFGQGTRLTVV.

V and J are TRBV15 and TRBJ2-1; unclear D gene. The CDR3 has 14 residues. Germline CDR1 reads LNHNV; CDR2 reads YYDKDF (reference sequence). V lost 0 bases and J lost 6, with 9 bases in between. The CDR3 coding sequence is TGTGCCACCAGCAGAGATAATGTAGGCAATGAGCAGTTCTTC. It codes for CATSRDNVGNEQFF.

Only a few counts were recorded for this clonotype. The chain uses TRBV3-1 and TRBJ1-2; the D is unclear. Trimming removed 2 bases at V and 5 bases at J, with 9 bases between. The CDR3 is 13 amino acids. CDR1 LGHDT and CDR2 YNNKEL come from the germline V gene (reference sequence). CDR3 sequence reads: CASSQRTGYGYTF. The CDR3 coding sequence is TGTGCCAGCAGCCAACGGACCGGGTATGGCTACACCTTC.

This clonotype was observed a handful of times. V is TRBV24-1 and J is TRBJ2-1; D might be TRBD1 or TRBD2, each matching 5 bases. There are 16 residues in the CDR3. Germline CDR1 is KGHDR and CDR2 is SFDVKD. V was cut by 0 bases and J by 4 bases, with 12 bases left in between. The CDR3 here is CATSDLGGGGYNEQFF. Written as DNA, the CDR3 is TGTGCCACCAGTGATTTGGGGGGTGGGGGTTACAATGAGCAGTTCTTC.

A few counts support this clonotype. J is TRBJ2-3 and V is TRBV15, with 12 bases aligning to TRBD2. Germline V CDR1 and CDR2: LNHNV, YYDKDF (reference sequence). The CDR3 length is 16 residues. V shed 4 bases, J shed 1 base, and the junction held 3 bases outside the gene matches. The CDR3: CATSKLAGGGTDTQYF. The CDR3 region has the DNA TGTGCCACCAGCAAACTAGCGGGAGGTGGCACAGATACGCAGTATTTT.

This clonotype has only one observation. DNA of the CDR3: TGTGCCAGCGTTTGCGTCGGGACAAACAATGAGCAGTTCTTC. Its protein is CASVCVGTNNEQFF. The rearrangement joins TRBV21-1 to TRBJ2-1; the table's TRBD1 call for D was not verified on the DNA. TRBV21-1 is given as a pseudogene. The CDR3 covers 14 residues.

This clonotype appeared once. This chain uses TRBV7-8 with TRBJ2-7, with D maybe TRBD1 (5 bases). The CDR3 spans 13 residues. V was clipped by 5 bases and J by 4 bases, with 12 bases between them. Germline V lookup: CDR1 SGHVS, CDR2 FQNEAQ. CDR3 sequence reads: CASSPGHRYEQYV. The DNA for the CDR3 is TGTGCCAGCAGCCCCGGACACCGATACGAGCAGTACGTC.

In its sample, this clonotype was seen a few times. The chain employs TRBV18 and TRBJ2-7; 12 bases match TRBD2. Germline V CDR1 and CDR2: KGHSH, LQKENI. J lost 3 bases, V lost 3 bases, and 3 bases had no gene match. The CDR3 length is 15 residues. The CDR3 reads CASSPPGLAGYEQYF. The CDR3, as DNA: TGTGCCAGCTCACCCCCGGGACTAGCGGGCTACGAGCAGTACTTC.

CDR3 sequence: CATSEASGSSYNEQFF. DNA of the CDR3: TGTGCCACCAGTGAGGCGAGCGGAAGCTCCTACAATGAGCAGTTCTTC. V is TRBV24-1 and J is TRBJ2-1; a possible D gene is TRBD2 (5 bases). V was pared by 4 bases and J by 0 bases, with 12 bases between. Per germline, CDR1 KGHDR and CDR2 SFDVKD. CDR3 length: 16 residues.

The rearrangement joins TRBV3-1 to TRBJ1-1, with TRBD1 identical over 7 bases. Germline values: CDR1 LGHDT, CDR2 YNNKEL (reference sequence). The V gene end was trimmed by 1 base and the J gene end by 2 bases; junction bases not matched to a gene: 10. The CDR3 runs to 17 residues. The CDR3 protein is CASSQATGDQVNTEAFF. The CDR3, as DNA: TGTGCCAGCAGCCAAGCCACAGGGGATCAGGTAAACACTGAAGCTTTCTTT.

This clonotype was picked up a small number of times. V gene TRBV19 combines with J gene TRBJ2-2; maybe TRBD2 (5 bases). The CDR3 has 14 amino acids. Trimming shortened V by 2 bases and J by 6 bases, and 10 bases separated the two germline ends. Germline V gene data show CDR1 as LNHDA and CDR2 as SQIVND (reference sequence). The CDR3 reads CASSIRSEAGELFF. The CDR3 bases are TGTGCCAGTAGTATAAGGTCGGAGGCCGGGGAGCTGTTTTTT.

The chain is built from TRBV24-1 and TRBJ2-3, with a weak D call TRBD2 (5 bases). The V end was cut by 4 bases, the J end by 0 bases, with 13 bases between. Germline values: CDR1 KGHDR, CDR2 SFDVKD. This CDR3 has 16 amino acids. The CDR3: CATSEGSGSSTDTQYF. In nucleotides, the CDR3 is TGTGCCACCAGTGAGGGGTCGGGATCTAGCACAGATACGCAGTATTTT.

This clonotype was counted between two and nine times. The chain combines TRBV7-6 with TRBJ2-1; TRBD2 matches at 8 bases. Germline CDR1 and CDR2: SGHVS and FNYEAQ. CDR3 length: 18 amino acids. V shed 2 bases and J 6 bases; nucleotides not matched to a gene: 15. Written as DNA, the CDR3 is TGTGCCAGCAGCTTACTGGGCCGGACTAGCCAACACCCCAATGAGCAGTTCTTC. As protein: CASSLLGRTSQHPNEQFF. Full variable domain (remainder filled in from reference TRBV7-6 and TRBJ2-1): GAGVSQSPRYKVTKRGQDVALRCDPISGHVSLYWYRQALGQGPEFLTYFNYEAQQDKSGLPNDRFSAERPEGSISTLTIQRTEQRDSAMYRCASSLLGRTSQHPNEQFFGPGTRLTVL.

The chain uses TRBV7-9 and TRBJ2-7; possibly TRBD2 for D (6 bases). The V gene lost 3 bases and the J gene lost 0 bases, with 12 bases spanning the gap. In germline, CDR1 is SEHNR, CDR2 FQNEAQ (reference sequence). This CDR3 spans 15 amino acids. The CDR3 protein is CASSFGGGSSYEQYF. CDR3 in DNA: TGTGCCAGCAGCTTCGGGGGAGGTAGCTCCTACGAGCAGTACTTC.

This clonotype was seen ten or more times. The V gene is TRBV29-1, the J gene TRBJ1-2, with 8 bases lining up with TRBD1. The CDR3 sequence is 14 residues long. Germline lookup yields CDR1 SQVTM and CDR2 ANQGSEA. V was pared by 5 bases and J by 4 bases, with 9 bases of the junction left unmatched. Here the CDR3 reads CSVRNQGAVYGYTF. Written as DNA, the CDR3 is TGCAGCGTTCGTAATCAGGGGGCCGTCTATGGCTACACCTTC.

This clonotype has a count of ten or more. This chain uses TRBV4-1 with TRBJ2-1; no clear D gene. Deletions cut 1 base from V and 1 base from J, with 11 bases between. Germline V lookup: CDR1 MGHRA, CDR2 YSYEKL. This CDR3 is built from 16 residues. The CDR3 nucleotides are TGCGCCAGCAGCCAAGTTGGAAGGAGTTCCTACAATGAGCAGTTCTTC. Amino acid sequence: CASSQVGRSSYNEQFF.

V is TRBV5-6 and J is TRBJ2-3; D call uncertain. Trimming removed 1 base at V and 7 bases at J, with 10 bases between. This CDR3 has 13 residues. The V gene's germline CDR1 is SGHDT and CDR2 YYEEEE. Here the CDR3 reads CASSLIGSNTQYF. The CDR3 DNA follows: TGTGCCAGCAGCTTGATCGGGTCGAATACGCAGTATTTT.